This paragraph reports one T cell receptor (beta chain). The CDR3 sequence is 16 residues long. Under the authors' procedure: The assay estimated nucleated cells by amplifying reference gene primers. Profiling relied on immunoSEQ multiplex PCR, and the TCRdb table lists in-frame clones only, not all of them. V and J calls and clone size are those listed in that table; D and trimming were worked out from the DNA. The sample has around 230,000 clones, approximately 90% seen once. The data derive from a study of blood T cell repertoires in COVID-19. Turning to the study itself: The United States, Italy and Spain supplied acute and convalescent COVID-19 samples.

Recruits, aged roughly 18 to 89 years, lived in 24 US areas. Grouping used clinical history reported by participants in a survey and questionnaire. The specimen sequenced was PBMCs or T cells enriched from blood (not recorded which). This sequence joins TRBV21-1 and TRBJ2-7; no DNA check was done on the table's D call, TRBD2. TRBV21-1 is a recognized pseudogene. The source is a middle-aged woman with acute COVID-19. In DNA form, the CDR3 reads TGTGCCAGCAGCAAATTCCCCGGGCGGGCCTTCTACGAGCAGTACGTC. Its protein is CASSKFPGRAFYEQYV.